Included here is one T cell receptor beta chain sequence, with context. The sample belongs to a study of cytomegalovirus exposure and HLA in healthy donors. 13 Jbeta primers and 60 Vbeta primers were used for the PCR. Sequencing was performed with immunoSEQ multiplex PCR; in TCRdb, only in-frame clones are kept and a portion is missing. The data contain 130,000 or so clones, roughly 82% of them seen just once; the ten biggest clones take up 3% to 3.5%. The V and J ends lost 6 bases and 4 bases respectively, with 9 bases between them. Germline-derived CDR1 and CDR2 are MNHEY and SMNVEV (reference sequence). The CDR3 is 12 amino acids.

The sample comprised PBMCs. The receptor's source is a man between 18 and 35 years old in good health and CMV-seropositive. The chain couples TRBV27 to TRBJ2-5; D gene uncertain. The CDR3 loop reads CASSHPGETQYF. Written as DNA, the CDR3 is TGTGCCAGCAGCCACCCCGGAGAGACCCAGTACTTC.